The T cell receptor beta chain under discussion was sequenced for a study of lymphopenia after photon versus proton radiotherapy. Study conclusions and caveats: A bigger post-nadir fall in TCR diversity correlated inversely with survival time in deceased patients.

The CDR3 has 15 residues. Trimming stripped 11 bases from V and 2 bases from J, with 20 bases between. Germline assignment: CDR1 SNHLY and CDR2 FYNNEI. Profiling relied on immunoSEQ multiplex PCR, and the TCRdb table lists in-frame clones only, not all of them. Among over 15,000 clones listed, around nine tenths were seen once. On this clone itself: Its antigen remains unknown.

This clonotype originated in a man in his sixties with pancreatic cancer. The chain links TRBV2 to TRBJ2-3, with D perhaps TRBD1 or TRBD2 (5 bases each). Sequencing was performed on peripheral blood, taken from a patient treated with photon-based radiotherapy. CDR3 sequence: CADTLYSGTTDTQYF. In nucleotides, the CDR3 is TGTGCCGACACACTTTACTCCGGGACCACAGATACGCAGTATTTT.